This entry describes one TCR beta chain. This sample was taken from a study of OX40 agonist ivuxolimab in advanced cancers. Germline V gives CDR1 MDHEN, CDR2 SYDVKM. V was pared by 2 bases and J by 10 bases, with 11 bases between. The CDR3 totals 12 residues. Some clones are missing from TCRdb's copy, which holds only in-frame ones; the method was immunoSEQ multiplex PCR. The table lists some 37,000 clones, about nine tenths of them singletons. Sequences were derived from CD4+ or CD8+ T cells sorted from blood, sampled in a trial of the OX40 agonist ivuxolimab. The rearrangement uses TRBV28 and TRBJ2-5; D gene uncertain. This TCR derives from an adult with an advanced solid tumor such as melanoma, head and neck, liver or kidney cancer. The CDR3 DNA sequence: TGTGCCAGCAGTTTAGGGTATCAAGACCAGTACTTC. This encodes CASSLGYQDQYF.